This TCR beta chain is from a study of blood T cell repertoires in COVID-19. Sequencing used immunoSEQ multiplex PCR; TCRdb keeps in-frame clones, though not all of them. The sample includes fewer than 250,000 clones, 86% of them seen just once. This TCR was recovered from a man aged 50 to 60 with acute or convalescent COVID-19. Specimen: peripheral blood.

The CDR3 loop reads CASSLGPGVYEQYF. The DNA for the CDR3 is TGTGCCAGCAGTTTAGGTCCGGGGGTATACGAGCAGTACTTC. The chain has TRBV27 and TRBJ2-7; a possible D gene is TRBD2 (6 bases). Per germline, CDR1 MNHEY and CDR2 SMNVEV (reference sequence). The CDR3 loop spans 14 amino acids. V lost 2 bases and J 4 bases, leaving 12 bases between the germline ends.